This T cell receptor beta chain was sequenced in a study of cytomegalovirus exposure and HLA in healthy donors. As concerns this clone: The antigen is unknown.

Notes on the study in general: Researchers had no immune exposure information except CMV serostatus available.

V lost 2 bases and J lost 4, with 13 bases in between. Germline V lookup: CDR1 SGHRS, CDR2 YFSETQ. CDR3 length: 15 amino acids. The PCR made use of 60 Vbeta and 13 Jbeta primers. Measured with immunoSEQ multiplex PCR; TCRdb has only the in-frame clones, and not every one. The table has approximately 150,000 clones, more than 80% seen once. The chain combines TRBV5-1 with TRBJ2-1; TRBD2 might be the D (5 bases). The receptor was derived from a man between 18 and 35 years old in good health and CMV-seronegative. Sequencing input: PBMCs. The CDR3 coding sequence is TGCGCCAGCAGCTTCCCCAGCGGAGCATACAATGAGCAGTTCTTC. Its translation is CASSFPSGAYNEQFF.